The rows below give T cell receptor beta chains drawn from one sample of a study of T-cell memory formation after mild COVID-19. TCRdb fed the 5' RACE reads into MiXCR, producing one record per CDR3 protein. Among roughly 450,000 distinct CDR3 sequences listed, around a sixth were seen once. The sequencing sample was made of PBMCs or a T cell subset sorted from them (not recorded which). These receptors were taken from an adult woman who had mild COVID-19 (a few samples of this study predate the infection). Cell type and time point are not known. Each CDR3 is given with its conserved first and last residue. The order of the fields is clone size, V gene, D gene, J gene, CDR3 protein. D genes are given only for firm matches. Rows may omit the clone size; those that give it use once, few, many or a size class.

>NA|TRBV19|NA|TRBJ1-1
CASSIVVSGTEAFF
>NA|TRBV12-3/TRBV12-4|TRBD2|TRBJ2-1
CASSQGLAGGLKYNEQFF
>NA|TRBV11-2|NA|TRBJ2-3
CASSSGRVGTDTQYF
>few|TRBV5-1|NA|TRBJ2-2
CASSLGGSFGTGELFF
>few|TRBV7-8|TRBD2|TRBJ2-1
CAAIPGTSRYNEQFF
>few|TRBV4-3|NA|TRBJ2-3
CASSRGSTDTQYF
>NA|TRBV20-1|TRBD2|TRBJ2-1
CSAREGLAGPYNEQFF
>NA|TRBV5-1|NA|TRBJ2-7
CASAYSTSYEQYF
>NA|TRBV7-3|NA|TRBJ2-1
CASSLLGGVAPNEQFF
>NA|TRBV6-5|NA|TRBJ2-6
CASRLTHSGANVLTF
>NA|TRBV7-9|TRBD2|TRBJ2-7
CASSFLAGEGEQYF
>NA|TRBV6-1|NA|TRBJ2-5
CASSENWGLETQYF
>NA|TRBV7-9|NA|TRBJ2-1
CASSSGTQYNEQFF
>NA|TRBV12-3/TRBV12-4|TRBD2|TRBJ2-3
CASSGMGLAGPDTQYF
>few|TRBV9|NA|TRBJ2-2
CASSVVAGELFF
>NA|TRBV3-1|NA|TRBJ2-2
CASARYRSAGGELFF
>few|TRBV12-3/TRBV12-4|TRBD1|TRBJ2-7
CASSSYRGPYEQYF
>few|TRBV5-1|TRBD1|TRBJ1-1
CASSLDRGPGSEAFF
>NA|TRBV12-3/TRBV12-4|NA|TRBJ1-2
CASSFTRAAVSYGYTF
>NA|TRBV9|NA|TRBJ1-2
CASTGQPDYGYTF
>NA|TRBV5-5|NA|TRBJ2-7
CASSPGGGGIYEQYF
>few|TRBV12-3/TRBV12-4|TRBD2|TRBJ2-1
CASSITSGLYNEQFF
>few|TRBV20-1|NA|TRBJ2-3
CSASDVRGRTDTQYF
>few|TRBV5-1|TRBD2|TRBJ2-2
CASSRMGTSGLNTGELFF
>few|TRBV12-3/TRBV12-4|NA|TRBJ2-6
CASSLYPLTTSESSGANVLTF
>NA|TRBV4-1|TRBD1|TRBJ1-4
CASSGDRAGELFF
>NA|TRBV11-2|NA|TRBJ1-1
CASSFSSAPEAFF
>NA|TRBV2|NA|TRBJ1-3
CASKIQGPGNTIYF
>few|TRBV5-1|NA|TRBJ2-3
CASSIEASTDTQYF
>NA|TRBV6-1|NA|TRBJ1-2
CASSEGMTVANYGYTF
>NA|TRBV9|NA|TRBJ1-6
CASSPGSSYNSPLHF
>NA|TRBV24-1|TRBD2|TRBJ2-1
CATRQGTSGSYYNEQFF
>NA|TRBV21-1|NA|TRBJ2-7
CASSMDRDSTSYEQYF
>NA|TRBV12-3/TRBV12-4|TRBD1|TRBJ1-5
CASSRPGTGVSQPQHF
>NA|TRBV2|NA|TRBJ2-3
CASSDSLLPSTDTQYF
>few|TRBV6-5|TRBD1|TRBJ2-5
CASSYRTGLQETQYF
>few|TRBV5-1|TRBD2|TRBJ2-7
CASSLGYGTSGYEQYF
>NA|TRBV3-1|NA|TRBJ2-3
CASSQEGWYVGTDTQYF
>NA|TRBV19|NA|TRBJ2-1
CASKVVAGGINEQFF
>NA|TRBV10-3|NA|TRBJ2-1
CAITTDHRLSSYNEQFF
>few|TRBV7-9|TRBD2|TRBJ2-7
CASSQGSGRIYEQYF
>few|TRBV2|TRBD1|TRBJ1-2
CASSIDRGWYYGYTF
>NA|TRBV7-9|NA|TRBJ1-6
CASSRTSPNSPLHF
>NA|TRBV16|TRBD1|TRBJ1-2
CASSQSPYRTGSNYGYTF
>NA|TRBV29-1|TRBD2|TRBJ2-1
CSVATSGTSGYNEQFF
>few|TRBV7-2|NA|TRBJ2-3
CASSERTLSTDTQYF
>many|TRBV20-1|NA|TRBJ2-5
CSASGQETQYF
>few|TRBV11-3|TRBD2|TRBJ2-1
CASSFGGSVNEQFF
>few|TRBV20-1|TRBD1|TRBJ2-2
CSASGTGGLNTGELFF
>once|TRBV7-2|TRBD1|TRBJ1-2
CASSSQGGNYGYTF
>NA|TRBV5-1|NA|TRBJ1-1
CASSLPFQGGTEAFF
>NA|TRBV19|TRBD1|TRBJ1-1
CASSAWTGGTEAFF